A selection of T cell receptor beta chains follows, all from one sample in a study of cytomegalovirus exposure and HLA in healthy donors. Profiled with immunoSEQ multiplex PCR; TCRdb holds only in-frame clones, not every one. The sample holds about 170,000 clones, about 62% seen once. Sequenced: PBMCs. Receptor source: a man in his forties or fifties in good health and CMV-seronegative. Each CDR3 is given with its conserved first and last residue. The D gene is left open where the match is weak. Rows may omit the clone size; those that give it use once, few, many or a size class.

TGTGCCAACACATACAGACAGGCTAGTTTCGAGCAGTACTTC CANTYRQASFEQYF TRBJ2-7 TRBV6-4 NA NA
TGTGCCAGTAGTATAGAGGCGGGCTATAATTCACCCCTCCACTTT CASSIEAGYNSPLHF TRBJ1-6 TRBV19 NA few
TGTGCCAGCAGTGAACAGGGACTAGCTTTATTAGAGACCCAGTACTTC CASSEQGLALLETQYF TRBJ2-5 TRBV2 TRBD2 NA
TGTGCCAGCAGCTCGGTGACAGGGCGAGAGACCCAGTACTTC CASSSVTGRETQYF TRBJ2-5 TRBV5-6 TRBD1 NA
TGTGCCAGCAGTGGGACCCGGGACAGGCAAGAGACCCAGTACTTC CASSGTRDRQETQYF TRBJ2-5 TRBV6-1 TRBD1 NA
TGTGCCAGCAGCTTAACTAGCGGGAACACAGATACGCAGTATTTT CASSLTSGNTDTQYF TRBJ2-3 TRBV11-2 TRBD2 few
TGTGCCAGCAGCTCCGCCGGGACAGAGAACACTGAAGCTTTCTTT CASSSAGTENTEAFF TRBJ1-1 TRBV7-2 TRBD1 few
TGTGCCAGCTCACCACCTAGCGGTTCGTACAATGAGCAGCTCTTC CASSPPSGSYNEQLF TRBJ2-1 TRBV18 NA NA
TGTGCCAGCAGCTTAGTATATAGAACAGGCATTAATTCACCCCTCCACTTT CASSLVYRTGINSPLHF TRBJ1-6 TRBV7-6 NA NA
TGTGCCAGCAGCCAAGAGGCCTGGACAGGCTCCTACGAGCAGTACTTC CASSQEAWTGSYEQYF TRBJ2-7 TRBV14 TRBD1 NA
TGTGCCAGCAGCTTAGGGAGGTACAATGAGCAGTTCTTC CASSLGRYNEQFF TRBJ2-1 TRBV7-2 NA NA
TGTGCCAGCAGTTATGGGGGCCGCAATCAGCCCCAGCATTTT CASSYGGRNQPQHF TRBJ1-5 TRBV28 NA NA
TGTGCCAGCAGCTTAGATGGGACAGGCGGCGAAAAACTGTTTTTT CASSLDGTGGEKLFF TRBJ1-4 TRBV7-9 TRBD1 NA
TGTGCCAGCAGAAAAACGGGGGGGAATCAAGAGACCCAGTACTTC CASRKTGGNQETQYF TRBJ2-5 TRBV7-9 TRBD2 NA
TGTGCCAGCAGTTCCAACCCGGTTGATAGCACAGATACGCAGTATTTT CASSSNPVDSTDTQYF TRBJ2-3 TRBV6-5 NA NA
TGTGCCAGCAGTGCCGGGGGGATCAACAATGAGCAGTTCTTC CASSAGGINNEQFF TRBJ2-1 TRBV2 TRBD2 few
TGTGCCAGCAGTTTTCGAGCGAACTCCTACGAGCAGTACTTC CASSFRANSYEQYF TRBJ2-7 TRBV6-5 NA NA
TGTGCCAGCAGCTCCTCGAGGGCAATCTCCTACGAGCAGTACTTC CASSSSRAISYEQYF TRBJ2-7 TRBV7-2 NA NA
TGTGCCAGCAGTTCTGGGACAATGTATCAGCCCCAGCATTTT CASSSGTMYQPQHF TRBJ1-5 TRBV6-5 NA NA
TGTGCTAGTGGACCGGGACAGGGAGGGACAGATACGCAGTATTTT CASGPGQGGTDTQYF TRBJ2-3 TRBV12-5 TRBD1 NA
TGTGCCAGCTCACCAGGAGCCAACACTGAAGCTTTCTTT CASSPGANTEAFF TRBJ1-1 TRBV18 NA NA
TGTGCCAGCAGGGCCTTTGGCAGCGGGACGTACAATGAGCAGTTCTTC CASRAFGSGTYNEQFF TRBJ2-1 TRBV7-8 TRBD2 few
TGTGCCAGCAGCCGACAGGGGGATTCACCCCTCCACTTT CASSRQGDSPLHF TRBJ1-6 TRBV7-2 TRBD1 NA
TGTGCCATCAGTGAGTGGGGCGAAAAACTGTTTTTT CAISEWGEKLFF TRBJ1-4 TRBV10-3 NA NA
TGTGCCAGTAGTAGGGGGCTGGGCAATCAGCCCCAGCATTTT CASSRGLGNQPQHF TRBJ1-5 TRBV19 NA NA
TGCGCCAGCAGCTCAGACAGGGCAAGCTCCTACGAGCAGTACTTC CASSSDRASSYEQYF TRBJ2-7 TRBV5-1 TRBD1 NA
TGTGCCATCAGTCCAGACAGGGTTGAGCCCCAGCATTTT CAISPDRVEPQHF TRBJ1-5 TRBV10-3 TRBD1 NA
TGCGCCAGCACCCCTAGCGGGGGGCTTCGACGGGAGCTGTTTTTT CASTPSGGLRRELFF TRBJ2-2 TRBV4-1 TRBD2 few
TGTGCCAGCAGCTTACAGGGGAGCTATGGCTACACCTTC CASSLQGSYGYTF TRBJ1-2 TRBV7-3 NA once
TGTGCCAGCAGCGTACAGGACAGGGTCCACGAGCAGTACTTC CASSVQDRVHEQYF TRBJ2-7 TRBV9 TRBD1 NA
TGCGCCAGCGCCCAGCGGGTTAGCACAGATACGCAGTATTTT CASAQRVSTDTQYF TRBJ2-3 TRBV5-1 NA NA
TGTGCCAGTACCTACCGGTCGGGTAGGGGCACCGGGGAGCTGTTTTTT CASTYRSGRGTGELFF TRBJ2-2 TRBV19 NA NA
TGTGCCAGTAGTAACGCAGGGGTCAAGAACGAGCAGTACTTC CASSNAGVKNEQYF TRBJ2-7 TRBV19 NA NA
TGTGCCTGGAGGGGGAGGTCTTATGAGCAGTTCTTC CAWRGRSYEQFF TRBJ2-1 TRBV30 NA NA
TGTGCCAGCTCACCACAGACAGGGGGGAACACTGAAGCTTTCTTT CASSPQTGGNTEAFF TRBJ1-1 TRBV18 TRBD1 NA
TGTGCCAGCAGCTTAGACTTGGTCAATCAGCCCCAGCATTTT CASSLDLVNQPQHF TRBJ1-5 TRBV7-8 NA NA
TGTGCCAGCAGCGACCGGGACAGGGGGCTTGAGACCCAGTACTTC CASSDRDRGLETQYF TRBJ2-5 TRBV11-2 TRBD1 few
TGTGCCAGCAGTGTGATAAAGCCTTATGGCTACACCTTC CASSVIKPYGYTF TRBJ1-2 TRBV2 NA NA
TGTGCCAGCGGACAGGGGGAAGCTTTCTTT CASGQGEAFF TRBJ1-1 TRBV6-6 TRBD1 NA
TGTGCCAGCAGTTACCCCCACTGGTACTTGGACATTCAGTACTTC CASSYPHWYLDIQYF TRBJ2-4 TRBV6-5 NA NA
TGTGCCACCAGCAGAGATCTGCTAGCGGGGTTGACAGATACGCAGTATTTT CATSRDLLAGLTDTQYF TRBJ2-3 TRBV15 TRBD2 NA
TGTGCCAGCAGCTTATGGTCCAGGAGGGACCCAGATACGCAGTATTTT CASSLWSRRDPDTQYF TRBJ2-3 TRBV7-9 NA NA
TGTGCCAGCAGCTTAGATCTGGGAACTAGCGGGGGCTTAGAGACCCAGTACTTC CASSLDLGTSGGLETQYF TRBJ2-5 TRBV11-3 TRBD2 few